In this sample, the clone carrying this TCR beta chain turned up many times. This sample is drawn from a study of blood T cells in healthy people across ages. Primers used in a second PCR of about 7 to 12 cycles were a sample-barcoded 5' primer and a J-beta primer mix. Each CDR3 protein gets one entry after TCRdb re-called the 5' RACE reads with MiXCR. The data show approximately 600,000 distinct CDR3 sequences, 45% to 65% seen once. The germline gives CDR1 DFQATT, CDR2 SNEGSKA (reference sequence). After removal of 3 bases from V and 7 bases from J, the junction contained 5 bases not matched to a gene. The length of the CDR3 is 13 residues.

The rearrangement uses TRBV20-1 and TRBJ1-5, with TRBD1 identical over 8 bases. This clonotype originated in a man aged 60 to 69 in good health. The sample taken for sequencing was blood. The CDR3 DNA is TGCAGTGCTAGGGCACAGGGGGACCAGCCCCAGCATTTT. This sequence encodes CSARAQGDQPQHF.